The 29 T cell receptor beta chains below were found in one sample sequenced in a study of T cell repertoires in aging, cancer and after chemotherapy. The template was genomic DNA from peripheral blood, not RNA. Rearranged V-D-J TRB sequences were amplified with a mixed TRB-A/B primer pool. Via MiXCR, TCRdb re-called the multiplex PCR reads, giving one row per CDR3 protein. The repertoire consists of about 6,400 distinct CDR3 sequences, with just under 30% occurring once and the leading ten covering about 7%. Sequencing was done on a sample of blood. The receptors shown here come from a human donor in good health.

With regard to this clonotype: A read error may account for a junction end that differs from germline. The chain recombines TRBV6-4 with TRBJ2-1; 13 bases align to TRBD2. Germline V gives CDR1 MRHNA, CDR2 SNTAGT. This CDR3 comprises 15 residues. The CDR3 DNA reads TGTGCCAGCAGTCACTCGACTAGCGGGGGGAATGAGCAGTTCTTC. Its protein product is CASSHSTSGGNEQFF.

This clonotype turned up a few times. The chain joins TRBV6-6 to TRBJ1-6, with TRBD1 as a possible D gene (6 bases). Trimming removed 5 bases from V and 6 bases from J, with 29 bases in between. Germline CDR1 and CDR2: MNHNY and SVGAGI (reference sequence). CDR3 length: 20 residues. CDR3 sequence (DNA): TGTGCCAGCAGTAGTAATAGACCCAAGGACAGTGTAAGGCCTAATTCACCCCTCCACTTT. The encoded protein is CASSSNRPKDSVRPNSPLHF.

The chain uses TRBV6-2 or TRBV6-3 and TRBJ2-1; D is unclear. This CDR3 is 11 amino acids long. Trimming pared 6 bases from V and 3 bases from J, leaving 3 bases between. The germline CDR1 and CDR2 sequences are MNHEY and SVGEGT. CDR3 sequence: CASRDYNEQFF. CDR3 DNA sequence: TGTGCCAGCAGGGACTACAATGAGCAGTTCTTC.

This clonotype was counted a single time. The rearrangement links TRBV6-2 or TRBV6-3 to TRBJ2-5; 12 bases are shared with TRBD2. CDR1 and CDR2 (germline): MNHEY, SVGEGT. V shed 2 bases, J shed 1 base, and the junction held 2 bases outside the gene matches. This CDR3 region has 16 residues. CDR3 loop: CASSYASGRAQETQYF. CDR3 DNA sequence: TGTGCCAGCAGTTACGCTAGCGGGAGGGCCCAAGAGACCCAGTACTTC.

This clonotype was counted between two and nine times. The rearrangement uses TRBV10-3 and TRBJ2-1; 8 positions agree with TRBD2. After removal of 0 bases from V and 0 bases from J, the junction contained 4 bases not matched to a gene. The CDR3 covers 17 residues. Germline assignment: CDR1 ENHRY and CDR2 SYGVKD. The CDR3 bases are TGTGCCATCAGTGAGTCGGAAGCGGGGGCCTCCTACAATGAGCAGTTCTTC. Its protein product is CAISESEAGASYNEQFF.

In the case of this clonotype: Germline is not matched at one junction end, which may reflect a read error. The CDR3 sequence: CASRRTGGQQETQYF. The CDR3, as DNA: TGCGCCAGCAGGAGAACAGGGGGTCAACAAGAGACCCAGTACTTC. The chain recombines TRBV5-6 with TRBJ2-5; TRBD1 agrees at 8 bases. CDR3 length: 15 amino acids. Germline V gene sequence: CDR1 SGHDT, CDR2 YYEEEE.

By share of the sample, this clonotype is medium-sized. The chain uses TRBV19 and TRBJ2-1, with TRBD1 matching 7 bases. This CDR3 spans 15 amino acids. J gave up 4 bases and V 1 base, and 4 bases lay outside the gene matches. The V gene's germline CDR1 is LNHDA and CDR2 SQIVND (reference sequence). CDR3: CASSIGTGPYNEQFF. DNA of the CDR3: TGTGCCAGTAGTATAGGGACAGGCCCGTACAATGAGCAGTTCTTC.

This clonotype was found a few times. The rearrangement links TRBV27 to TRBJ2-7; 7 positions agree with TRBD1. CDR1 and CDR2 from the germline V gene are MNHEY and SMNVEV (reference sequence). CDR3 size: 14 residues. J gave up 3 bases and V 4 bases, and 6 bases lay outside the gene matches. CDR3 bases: TGTGCCAGCAGTTCCTGGGACAGAATCTACGAGCAGTACTTC. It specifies CASSSWDRIYEQYF.

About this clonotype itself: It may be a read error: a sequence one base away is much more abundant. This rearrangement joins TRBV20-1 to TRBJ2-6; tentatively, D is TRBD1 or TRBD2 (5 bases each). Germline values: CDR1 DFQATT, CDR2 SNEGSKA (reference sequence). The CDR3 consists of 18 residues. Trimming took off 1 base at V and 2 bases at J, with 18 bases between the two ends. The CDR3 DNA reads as TGCAGTGCTAGAGTGCCGGGGCCCACCTCTCCTGGGGCCAACGTCCTGACTTTC. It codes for CSARVPGPTSPGANVLTF.

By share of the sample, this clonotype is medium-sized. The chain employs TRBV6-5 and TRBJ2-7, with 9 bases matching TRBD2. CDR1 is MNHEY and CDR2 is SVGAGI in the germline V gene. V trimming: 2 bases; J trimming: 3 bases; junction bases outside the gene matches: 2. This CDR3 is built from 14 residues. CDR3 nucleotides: TGTGCCAGCAGTTACGGTAGCGGGGGCTACGAGCAGTACTTC. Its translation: CASSYGSGGYEQYF.

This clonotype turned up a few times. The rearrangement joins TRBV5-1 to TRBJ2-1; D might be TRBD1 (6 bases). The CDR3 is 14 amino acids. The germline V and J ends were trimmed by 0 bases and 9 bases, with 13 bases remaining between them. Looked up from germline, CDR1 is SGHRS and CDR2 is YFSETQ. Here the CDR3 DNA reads TGCGCCAGCAGCTTGGCCACAGGGTTTAGTGAGCAGTTCTTC. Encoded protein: CASSLATGFSEQFF.

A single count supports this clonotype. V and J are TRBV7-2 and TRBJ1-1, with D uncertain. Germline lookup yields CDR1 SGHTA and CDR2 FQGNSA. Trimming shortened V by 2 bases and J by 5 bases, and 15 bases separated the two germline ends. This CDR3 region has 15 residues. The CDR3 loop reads CASSLSSTGQTEAFF. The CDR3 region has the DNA TGTGCCAGCAGCTTAAGTTCCACCGGGCAGACTGAAGCTTTCTTT. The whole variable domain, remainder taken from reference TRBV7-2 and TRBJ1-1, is GAGVSQSPSNKVTEKGKDVELRCDPISGHTALYWYRQSLGQGLEFLIYFQGNSAPDKSGLPSDRFSAERTGGSVSTLTIQRTQQEDSAVYLCASSLSSTGQTEAFFGQGTRLTVV.

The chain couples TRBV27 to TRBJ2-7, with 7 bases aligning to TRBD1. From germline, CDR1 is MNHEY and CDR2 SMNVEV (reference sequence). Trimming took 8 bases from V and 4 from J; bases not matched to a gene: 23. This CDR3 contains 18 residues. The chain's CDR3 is CASPIQGRQGVGLYEQYF. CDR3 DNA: TGTGCCAGCCCAATTCAAGGGCGGCAGGGGGTAGGTTTGTACGAGCAGTACTTC.

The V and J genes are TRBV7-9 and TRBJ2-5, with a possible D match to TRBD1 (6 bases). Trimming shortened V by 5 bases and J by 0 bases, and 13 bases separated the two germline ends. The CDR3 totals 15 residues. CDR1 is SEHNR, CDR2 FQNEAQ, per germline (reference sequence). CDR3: CASSVGTQNQETQYF. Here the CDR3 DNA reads TGTGCCAGCAGCGTCGGGACACAGAACCAAGAGACCCAGTACTTC.

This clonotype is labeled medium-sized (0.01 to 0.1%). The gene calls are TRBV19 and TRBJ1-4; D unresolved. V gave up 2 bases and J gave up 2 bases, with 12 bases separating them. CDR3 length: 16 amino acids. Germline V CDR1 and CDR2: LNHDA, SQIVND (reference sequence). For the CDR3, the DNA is TGTGCCAGTAGTATATCTGGGTTCTCGACTAATGAAAAACTGTTTTTT. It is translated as CASSISGFSTNEKLFF.

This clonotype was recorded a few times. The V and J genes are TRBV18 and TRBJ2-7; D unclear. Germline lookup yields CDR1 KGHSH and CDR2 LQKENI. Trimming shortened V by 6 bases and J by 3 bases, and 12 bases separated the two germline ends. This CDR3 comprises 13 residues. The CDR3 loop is CASSARNLYEQYF. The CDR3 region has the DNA TGTGCCAGCTCGGCCCGTAACCTCTACGAGCAGTACTTC.

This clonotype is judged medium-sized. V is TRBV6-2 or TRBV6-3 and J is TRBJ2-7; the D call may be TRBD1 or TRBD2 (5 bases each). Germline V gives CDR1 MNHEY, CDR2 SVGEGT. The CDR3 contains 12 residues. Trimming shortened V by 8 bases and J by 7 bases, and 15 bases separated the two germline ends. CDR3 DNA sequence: TGTGCCAGCGGCCCCGGGACGCGGGAGCAGTACTTC. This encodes CASGPGTREQYF.

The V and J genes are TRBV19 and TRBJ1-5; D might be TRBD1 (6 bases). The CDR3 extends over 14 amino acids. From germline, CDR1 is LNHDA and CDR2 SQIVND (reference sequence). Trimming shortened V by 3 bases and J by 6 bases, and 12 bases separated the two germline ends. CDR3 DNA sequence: TGTGCCAGTAGTATTAGAGGGGGTACTCAGCCCCAGCATTTT. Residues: CASSIRGGTQPQHF.

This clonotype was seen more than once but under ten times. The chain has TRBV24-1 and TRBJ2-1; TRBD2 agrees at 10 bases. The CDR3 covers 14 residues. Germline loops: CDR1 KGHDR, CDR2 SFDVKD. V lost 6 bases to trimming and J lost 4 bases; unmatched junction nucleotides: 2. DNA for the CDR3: TGTGCCACCAGTACTAGCGGGATATACAATGAGCAGTTCTTC. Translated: CATSTSGIYNEQFF.

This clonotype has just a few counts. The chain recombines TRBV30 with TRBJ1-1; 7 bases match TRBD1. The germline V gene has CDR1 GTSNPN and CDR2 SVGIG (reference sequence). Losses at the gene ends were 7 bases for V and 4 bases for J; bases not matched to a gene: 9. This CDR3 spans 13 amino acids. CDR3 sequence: CASNRHRGTEAFF. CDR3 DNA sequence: TGTGCCTCGAACAGGCACAGGGGCACTGAAGCTTTCTTT.

The CDR3 region is CAISPNGGLNEQFF. The CDR3 nucleotides read TGTGCCATCAGCCCTAACGGGGGTTTGAATGAGCAGTTCTTC. This chain uses TRBV10-3 with TRBJ2-1; D may be TRBD2 (6 bases). Trimming pared 6 bases from V and 7 bases from J, leaving 16 bases between. This CDR3 has 14 amino acids. Germline V gene data show CDR1 as ENHRY and CDR2 as SYGVKD.

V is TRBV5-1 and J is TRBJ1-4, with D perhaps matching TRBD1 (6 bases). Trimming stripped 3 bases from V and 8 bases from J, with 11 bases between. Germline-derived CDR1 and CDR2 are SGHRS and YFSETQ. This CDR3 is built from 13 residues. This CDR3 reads CASSSSGEEKLFF. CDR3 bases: TGCGCCAGCAGCTCCTCAGGGGAGGAAAAACTGTTTTTT.

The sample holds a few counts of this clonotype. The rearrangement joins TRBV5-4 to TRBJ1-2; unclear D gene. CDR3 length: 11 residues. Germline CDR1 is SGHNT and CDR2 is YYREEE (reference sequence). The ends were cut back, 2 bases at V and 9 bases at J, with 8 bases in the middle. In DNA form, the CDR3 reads TGTGCCAGCAGCTTACATTACAGCTACACCTTC. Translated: CASSLHYSYTF.

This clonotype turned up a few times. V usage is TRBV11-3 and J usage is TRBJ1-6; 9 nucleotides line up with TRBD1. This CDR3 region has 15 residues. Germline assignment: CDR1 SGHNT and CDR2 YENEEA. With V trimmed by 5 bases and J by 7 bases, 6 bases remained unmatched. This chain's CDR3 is CASSARDRANSPLHF. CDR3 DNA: TGTGCCAGCAGCGCACGGGACAGGGCAAATTCACCCCTCCACTTT. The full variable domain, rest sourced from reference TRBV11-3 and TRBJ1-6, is EAGVVQSPRYKIIEKKQPVAFWCNPISGHNTLYWYLQNLGQGPELLIRYENEEAVDDSQLPKDRFSAERLKGVDSTLKIQPAELGDSAVYLCASSARDRANSPLHFGNGTRLTVT.

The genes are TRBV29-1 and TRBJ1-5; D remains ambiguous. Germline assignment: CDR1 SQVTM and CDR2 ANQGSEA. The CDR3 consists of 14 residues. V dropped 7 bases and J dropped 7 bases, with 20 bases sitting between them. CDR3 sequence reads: CSALGRDGGQPQHF. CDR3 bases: TGCAGCGCCCTAGGACGGGATGGAGGGCAGCCCCAGCATTTT. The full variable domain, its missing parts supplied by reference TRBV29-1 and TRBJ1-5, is SAVISQKPSRDICQRGTSLTIQCQVDSQVTMMFWYRQQPGQSLTLIATANQGSEATYESGFVIDKFPISRPNLTFSTLTVSNMSPEDSSIYLCSALGRDGGQPQHFGDGTRLSIL.

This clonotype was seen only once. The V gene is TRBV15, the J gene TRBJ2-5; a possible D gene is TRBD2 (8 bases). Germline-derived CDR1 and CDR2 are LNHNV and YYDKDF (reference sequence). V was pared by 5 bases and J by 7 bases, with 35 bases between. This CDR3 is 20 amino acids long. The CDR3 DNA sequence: TGTGCCACCAGCGGAACGACAGGGAGGGATCGCGGCGGGAGGCTGGGGACCCAGTACTTC. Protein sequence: CATSGTTGRDRGGRLGTQYF.

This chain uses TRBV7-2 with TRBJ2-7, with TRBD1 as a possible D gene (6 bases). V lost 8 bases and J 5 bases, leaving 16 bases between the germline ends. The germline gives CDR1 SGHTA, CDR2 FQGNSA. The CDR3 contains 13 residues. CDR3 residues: CASDQGSGNEQYF. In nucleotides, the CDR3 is TGTGCCAGCGACCAGGGGTCGGGCAACGAGCAGTACTTC.

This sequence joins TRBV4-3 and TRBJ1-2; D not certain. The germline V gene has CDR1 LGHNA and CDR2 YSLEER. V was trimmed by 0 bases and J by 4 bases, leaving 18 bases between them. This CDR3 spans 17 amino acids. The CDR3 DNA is TGCGCCAGCAGCCAAGAATGGGGAGTGGGGTCCGCCTATGGCTACACCTTC. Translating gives CASSQEWGVGSAYGYTF.

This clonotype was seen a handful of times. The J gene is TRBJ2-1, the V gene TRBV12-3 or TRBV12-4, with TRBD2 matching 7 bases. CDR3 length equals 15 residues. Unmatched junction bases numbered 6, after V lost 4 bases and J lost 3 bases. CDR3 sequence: CASSSRGGDYNEQFF. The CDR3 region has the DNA TGTGCCAGCAGTTCTCGCGGGGGTGACTACAATGAGCAGTTCTTC.